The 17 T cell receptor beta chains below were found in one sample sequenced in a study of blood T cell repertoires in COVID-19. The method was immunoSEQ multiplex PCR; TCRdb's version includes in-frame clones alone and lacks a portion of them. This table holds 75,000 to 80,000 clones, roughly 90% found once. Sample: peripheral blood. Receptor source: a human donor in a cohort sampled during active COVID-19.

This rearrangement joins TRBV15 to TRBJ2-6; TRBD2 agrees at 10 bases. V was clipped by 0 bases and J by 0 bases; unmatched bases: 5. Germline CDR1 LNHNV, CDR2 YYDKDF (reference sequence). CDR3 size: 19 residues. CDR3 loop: CATSRDLASGSSGANVLTF. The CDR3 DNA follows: TGTGCCACCAGCAGAGATTTAGCTAGCGGGAGCTCTGGGGCCAACGTCCTGACTTTC.

The DNA for the CDR3 is TGTGCCAGCAGTTACGGCCTGTCTAACTATGGCTACACCTTC. As protein: CASSYGLSNYGYTF. The rearrangement uses TRBV6-5 and TRBJ1-2; no clear D. CDR3 length: 14 residues. Germline assignment: CDR1 MNHEY and CDR2 SVGAGI. The V gene lost 2 bases and the J gene lost 0 bases, with 7 bases spanning the gap.

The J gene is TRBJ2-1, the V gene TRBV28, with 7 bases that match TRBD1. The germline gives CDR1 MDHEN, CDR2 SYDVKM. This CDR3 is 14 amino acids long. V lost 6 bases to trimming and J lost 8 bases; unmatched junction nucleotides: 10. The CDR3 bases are TGTGCCAGCAGCCCCGCCCTAGGGGGCTATGAGCAGTTCTTC. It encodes CASSPALGGYEQFF.

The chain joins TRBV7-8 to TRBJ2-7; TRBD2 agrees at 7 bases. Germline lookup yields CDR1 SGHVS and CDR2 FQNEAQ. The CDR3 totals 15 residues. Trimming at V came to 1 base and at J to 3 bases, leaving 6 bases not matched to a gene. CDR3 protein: CASSLGGGRSYEQYF. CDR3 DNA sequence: TGTGCCAGCAGCTTAGGAGGCGGGAGAAGCTACGAGCAGTACTTC. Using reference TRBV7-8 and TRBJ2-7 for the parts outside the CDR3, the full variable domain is GAGVSQSPRYKVAKRGQDVALRCDPISGHVSLFWYQQALGQGPEFLTYFQNEAQLDKSGLPSDRFFAERPEGSVSTLKIQRTQQEDSAVYLCASSLGGGRSYEQYFGPGTRLTVT.

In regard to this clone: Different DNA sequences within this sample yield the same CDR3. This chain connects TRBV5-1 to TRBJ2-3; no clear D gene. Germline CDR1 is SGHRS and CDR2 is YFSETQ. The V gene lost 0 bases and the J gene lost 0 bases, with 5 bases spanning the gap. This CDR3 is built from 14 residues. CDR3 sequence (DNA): TGCGCCAGCAGCTTGGGGCAGAGCACAGATACGCAGTATTTT. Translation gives CASSLGQSTDTQYF.

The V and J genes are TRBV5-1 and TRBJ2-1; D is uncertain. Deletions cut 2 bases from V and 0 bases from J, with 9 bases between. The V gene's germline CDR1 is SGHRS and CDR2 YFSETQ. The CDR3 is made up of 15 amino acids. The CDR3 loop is CASSFNGDSYNEQFF. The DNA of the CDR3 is TGCGCCAGCAGCTTTAACGGAGACTCCTACAATGAGCAGTTCTTC.

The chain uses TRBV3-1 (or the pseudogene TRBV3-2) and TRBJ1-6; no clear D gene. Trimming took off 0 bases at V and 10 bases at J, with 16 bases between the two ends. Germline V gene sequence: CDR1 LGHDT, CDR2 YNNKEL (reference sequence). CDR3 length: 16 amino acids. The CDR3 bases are TGTGCCAGCAGCCAAGATCTTGACTCAACGAAATCACCCCTCCACTTT. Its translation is CASSQDLDSTKSPLHF.

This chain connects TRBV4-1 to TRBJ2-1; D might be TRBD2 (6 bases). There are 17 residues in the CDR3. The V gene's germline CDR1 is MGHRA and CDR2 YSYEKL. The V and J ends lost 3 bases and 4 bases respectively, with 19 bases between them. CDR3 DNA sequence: TGCGCCAGCAGCCAGTCGTGGCGGGACGGAGAGTACAATGAGCAGTTCTTC. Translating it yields CASSQSWRDGEYNEQFF.

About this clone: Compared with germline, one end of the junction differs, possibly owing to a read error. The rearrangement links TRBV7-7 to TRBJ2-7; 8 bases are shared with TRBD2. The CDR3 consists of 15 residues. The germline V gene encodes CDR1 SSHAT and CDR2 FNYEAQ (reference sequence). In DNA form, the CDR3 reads TGTGCTAGCAGCTTGGCCGGGGGGGCGTTCTACGAGCAGTACTTC. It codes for CASSLAGGAFYEQYF.

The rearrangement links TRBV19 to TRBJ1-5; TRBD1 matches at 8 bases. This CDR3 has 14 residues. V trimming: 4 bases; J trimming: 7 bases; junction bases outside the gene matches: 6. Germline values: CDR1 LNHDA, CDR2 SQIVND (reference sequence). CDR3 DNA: TGTGCCAGTAGTACACAGGGGGGAACCCAGCCCCAGCATTTT. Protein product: CASSTQGGTQPQHF.

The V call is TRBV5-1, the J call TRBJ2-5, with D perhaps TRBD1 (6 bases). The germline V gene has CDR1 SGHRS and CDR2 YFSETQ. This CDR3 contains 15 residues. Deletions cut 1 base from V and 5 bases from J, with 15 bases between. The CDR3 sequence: CASSLIPGDGETQYF. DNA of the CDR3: TGCGCCAGCAGCTTGATCCCAGGGGATGGGGAGACCCAGTACTTC.

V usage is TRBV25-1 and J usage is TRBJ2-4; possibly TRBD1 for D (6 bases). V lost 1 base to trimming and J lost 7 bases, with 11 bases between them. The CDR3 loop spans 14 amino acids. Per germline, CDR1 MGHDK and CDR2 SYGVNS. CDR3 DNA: TGTGCCAGCAGTGAATCGCACAGGGTGAACATTCAGTACTTC. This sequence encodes CASSESHRVNIQYF.

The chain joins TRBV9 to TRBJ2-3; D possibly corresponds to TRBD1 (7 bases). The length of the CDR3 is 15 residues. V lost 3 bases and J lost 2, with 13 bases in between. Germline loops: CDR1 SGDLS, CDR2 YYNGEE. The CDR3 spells CASSAGRGATDTQYF. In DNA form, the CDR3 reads TGTGCCAGCAGCGCGGGCAGGGGGGCCACAGATACGCAGTATTTT.

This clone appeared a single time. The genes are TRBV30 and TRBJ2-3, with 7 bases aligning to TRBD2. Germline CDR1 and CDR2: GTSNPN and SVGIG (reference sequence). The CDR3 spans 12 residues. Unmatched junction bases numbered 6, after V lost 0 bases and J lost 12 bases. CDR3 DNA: TGTGCCTGGAGTGTACCCGGGACTATTCAGTATTTT. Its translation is CAWSVPGTIQYF. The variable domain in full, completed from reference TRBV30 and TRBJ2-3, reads SQTIHQWPATLVQPVGSPLSLECTVEGTSNPNLYWYRQAAGRGLQLLFYSVGIGQISSEVPQNLSASRPQDRQFILSSKKLLLSDSGFYLCAWSVPGTIQYFGPGTRLTVL.

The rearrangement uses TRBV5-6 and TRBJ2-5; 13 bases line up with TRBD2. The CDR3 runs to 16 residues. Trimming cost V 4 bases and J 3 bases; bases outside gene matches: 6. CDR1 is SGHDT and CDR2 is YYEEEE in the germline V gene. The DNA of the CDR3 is TGTGCCAGCAGCCTCCTACTAGCGGGAGGGGAAGAGACCCAGTACTTC. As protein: CASSLLLAGGEETQYF.

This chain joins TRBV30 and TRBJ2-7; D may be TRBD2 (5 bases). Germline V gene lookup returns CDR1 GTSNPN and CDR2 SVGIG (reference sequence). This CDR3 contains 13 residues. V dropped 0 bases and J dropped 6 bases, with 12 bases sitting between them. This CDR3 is CAWSVLGGSEQYF. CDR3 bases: TGTGCCTGGAGTGTACTAGGTGGTAGCGAGCAGTACTTC.

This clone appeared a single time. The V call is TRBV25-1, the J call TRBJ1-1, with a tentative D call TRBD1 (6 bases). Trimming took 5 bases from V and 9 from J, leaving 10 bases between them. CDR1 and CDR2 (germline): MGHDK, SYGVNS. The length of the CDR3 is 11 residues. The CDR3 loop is CASSTRGKAFF. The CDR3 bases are TGTGCCAGCAGTACCAGGGGTAAAGCTTTCTTT.